This T cell receptor beta chain is drawn from a study of a mutant IDH1 vaccine in newly diagnosed glioma. The overall study: Visit timing is recorded as week 35 for V12 and week 47 for V13.

Sample time point: week 47, end of study. Doses consisted of 300 ug of mutant IDH1 20-mer peptide each, paired with topical imiquimod. New astrocytomas of WHO grade 3 or 4 that were IDH1-mutant and ATRX-lost were found in the donors. Deletions cut 6 bases from V and 7 bases from J, with 18 bases between. Germline-derived CDR1 and CDR2 are MNHNY and SVGAGI (reference sequence). The CDR3 consists of 14 residues. The repertoire was sequenced with immunoSEQ multiplex PCR; TCRdb's copy has only in-frame clones and lacks some. The table has roughly 46,000 clones, roughly 83% seen once; the top ten hold around 4.7%. Notes on the study in general: Immune responses induced by the vaccine were seen in less than 95% of patients, spanning multiple MHC alleles.

Comments on this clone: Antigen specificity is unknown.

The source material was PBMCs, sampled from a glioma patient whose treatment included an IDH1 peptide vaccine. This sequence originates from a woman under 40 with glioma. Some clones in this sample may be carry-over from other donors' samples. The chain combines TRBV6-6 with TRBJ1-2; no reliable D call. The chain's CDR3 is CASSPLYEGSGYTF. CDR3 nucleotide sequence: TGTGCCAGCAGCCCACTCTACGAAGGTTCTGGCTACACCTTC.